This passage covers 27 T cell receptor beta chains from one sample sequenced in a study of blood T cell repertoires in COVID-19. Libraries were prepared by immunoSEQ multiplex PCR; TCRdb keeps only in-frame clonotypes and omits some of them. The sample includes under 300,000 clones, about four fifths of them seen just once. Material: peripheral blood. These receptors came from a woman in her sixties or seventies with active or convalescent COVID-19.

This clone appeared once. This chain uses TRBV7-5 with TRBJ1-3. TRBV7-5 constitutes a pseudogene. CDR3 length: 15 residues. The CDR3 spells CARSSPRSSGNTIYF. Written as DNA, the CDR3 is TGTGCCAGAAGCTCCCCCCGGAGCTCTGGAAACACCATATATTTT.

The chain recombines TRBV19 with TRBJ2-2; the match to TRBD2 covers 8 bases. CDR3 length: 15 amino acids. V lost 1 base, J lost 4 bases, and 2 bases stayed unmatched. From germline, CDR1 is LNHDA and CDR2 SQIVND (reference sequence). CDR3 in amino acids: CASSIAGGPTGELFF. The CDR3 bases are TGTGCCAGTAGTATAGCGGGGGGGCCCACCGGGGAGCTGTTTTTT. The full variable domain, with the rest looked up from reference TRBV19 and TRBJ2-2, is DGGITQSPKYLFRKEGQNVTLSCEQNLNHDAMYWYRQDPGQGLRLIYYSQIVNDFQKGDIAEGYSVSREKKESFPLTVTSAQKNPTAFYLCASSIAGGPTGELFFGEGSRLTVL.

This clone was detected a few times. This chain uses TRBV5-1 with TRBJ1-3; D is undetermined. V gave up 1 base and J gave up 0 bases, with 8 bases separating them. CDR1 and CDR2 from the germline V gene are SGHRS and YFSETQ. The CDR3 consists of 15 residues. This chain's CDR3 is CASSLSESSGNTIYF. For the CDR3, the DNA is TGCGCCAGCAGCTTGAGTGAGAGCTCTGGAAACACCATATATTTT.

The rearrangement uses TRBV2 and TRBJ2-7; 10 nucleotides align to TRBD2. CDR3 length equals 15 residues. CDR1 is SNHLY and CDR2 is FYNNEI in the germline V gene. V shed 5 bases, J shed 6 bases, and the junction held 10 bases outside the gene matches. The CDR3 is CASSITSGVGAEQYF. In nucleotides, the CDR3 is TGTGCCAGCAGTATCACTAGCGGGGTGGGGGCCGAGCAGTACTTC.

The chain joins TRBV19 to TRBJ2-3; D gene unclear. This CDR3 has 12 residues. Trimming shortened V by 4 bases and J by 3 bases, and 5 bases separated the two germline ends. Germline CDR1 reads LNHDA; CDR2 reads SQIVND (reference sequence). CDR3 region: CASSTRTDTQYF. The CDR3 coding sequence is TGTGCCAGTAGTACCCGGACAGATACGCAGTATTTT.

This chain uses TRBV6-2 or TRBV6-3 with TRBJ1-3; D might be TRBD1 (5 bases). Trimming removed 2 bases from V and 4 bases from J, with 12 bases in between. The germline V gene has CDR1 MNHEY and CDR2 SVGEGT. This CDR3 comprises 15 residues. CDR3: CASSYGRGGGNTIYF. CDR3 nucleotides: TGTGCCAGCAGTTACGGGAGGGGAGGCGGAAACACCATATATTTT.

The chain couples TRBV7-2 to TRBJ1-2; D gene ambiguous. V was clipped by 3 bases and J by 7 bases, with 9 bases between them. The CDR3 contains 12 residues. CDR1 is SGHTA and CDR2 is FQGNSA in the germline V gene. Here the CDR3 reads CASSLSSGGYTF. In nucleotides, the CDR3 is TGTGCCAGCAGCTTGAGTTCTGGTGGCTACACCTTC.

The V gene is TRBV6-2 or TRBV6-3, the J gene TRBJ2-7; D gene ambiguous. V gave up 1 base and J gave up 0 bases, with 4 bases separating them. The CDR3 has 13 residues. CDR1 is MNHEY, CDR2 SVGEGT, per germline. The DNA of the CDR3 is TGTGCCAGCAGTTACTGGAGCTCCTACGAGCAGTACTTC. Its protein product is CASSYWSSYEQYF.

The rearrangement joins TRBV2 to TRBJ2-1, with D possibly TRBD2 on 7 matching bases. The V and J ends lost 9 bases and 5 bases respectively, with 23 bases between them. The CDR3 covers 16 residues. In germline, CDR1 is SNHLY, CDR2 FYNNEI. Here the CDR3 reads CARGGQGGVRNNEQFF. The CDR3 DNA follows: TGTGCCAGGGGGGGGCAGGGTGGCGTTAGAAACAATGAGCAGTTCTTC.

The chain recombines TRBV12-5 with TRBJ1-1; TRBD1 might be the D (5 bases). Trimming stripped 5 bases from V and 1 base from J, with 8 bases between. There are 13 residues in the CDR3. The germline gives CDR1 LGHNT, CDR2 FRNRAP. The chain's CDR3 is CASGGRGNTEAFF. CDR3 DNA sequence: TGTGCTAGTGGTGGGAGGGGGAACACTGAAGCTTTCTTT.

J is TRBJ2-7 and V is TRBV7-9, with 12 bases identical to TRBD2. Germline V gene sequence: CDR1 SEHNR, CDR2 FQNEAQ (reference sequence). The CDR3 contains 17 residues. Trimming took 5 bases from V and 2 from J; bases not matched to a gene: 10. CDR3 protein: CASSATGLAGYTYEQYF. CDR3 in DNA: TGTGCCAGCAGCGCCACCGGACTAGCGGGGTATACCTACGAGCAGTACTTC.

This clone was observed a single time. The rearrangement joins TRBV3-1 (or the pseudogene TRBV3-2) to TRBJ2-5, with 7 positions matching TRBD2. The V segment lost 4 bases and the J segment 5 bases; nucleotides outside the gene matches: 10. Germline lookup yields CDR1 LGHDT and CDR2 YNNKEL (reference sequence). The length of the CDR3 is 15 residues. The CDR3 region is CASSLGGAAGETQYF. CDR3 DNA: TGTGCCAGCAGCCTCGGGGGTGCAGCGGGGGAGACCCAGTACTTC.

The chain carries TRBV5-4 and TRBJ2-5; D is perhaps TRBD1 (7 bases). V shed 4 bases and J shed 4 bases, with 20 bases lying between them. The CDR3 is 16 amino acids. Per the germline V gene, CDR1 is SGHNT and CDR2 is YYREEE (reference sequence). The CDR3 DNA is TGTGCCAGCAGCCTCGCGACTAGTGAGGGGGCAGAGACCCAGTACTTC. Its translation: CASSLATSEGAETQYF.

The chain links TRBV6-5 to TRBJ1-4, with D unresolved. Germline assignment: CDR1 MNHEY and CDR2 SVGAGI. Trimming removed 0 bases from V and 7 bases from J, with 12 bases in between. The CDR3 is made up of 15 amino acids. The CDR3 DNA reads TGTGCCAGCAGTTACTCGAGGGAGTTTGGTGAAAAACTGTTTTTT. Translating it yields CASSYSREFGEKLFF.

This chain links TRBV11-2 with TRBJ2-3; D perhaps matches TRBD1 (6 bases). Germline V gene sequence: CDR1 SGHAT, CDR2 FQNNGV. V was clipped by 3 bases and J by 3 bases, with 7 bases between them. The CDR3 loop spans 13 amino acids. CDR3 DNA: TGTGCCAGCAGCTTCGGACAGACAGATACGCAGTATTTT. It translates to CASSFGQTDTQYF.

This chain connects TRBV6-6 to TRBJ1-2; D is possibly TRBD1 (6 bases). The germline CDR1 and CDR2 sequences are MNHNY and SVGAGI (reference sequence). The V end lost 5 bases, the J end lost 0 bases, and 25 bases lay between the germline ends. This CDR3 region has 19 residues. The CDR3 DNA sequence: TGTGCCAGCAGTCTAACCCCTTACAACAGGGTAGGAGCTAACTATGGCTACACCTTC. The encoded protein is CASSLTPYNRVGANYGYTF.

This sequence joins TRBV27 and TRBJ1-1; 10 bases agree with TRBD1. From germline, CDR1 is MNHEY and CDR2 SMNVEV (reference sequence). V lost 6 bases and J lost 5; bases outside the gene matches: 6. This CDR3 comprises 14 residues. The CDR3 bases are TGTGCCAGCAGCGAGACAGGGGGCGCAACTGAAGCTTTCTTT. This gives the protein CASSETGGATEAFF.

J is TRBJ1-4 and V is TRBV4-1; TRBD1 agrees at 9 bases. The V gene's germline CDR1 is MGHRA and CDR2 YSYEKL. The CDR3 is 16 residues long. J gave up 8 bases and V 1 base, and 8 bases lay outside the gene matches. Here the CDR3 DNA reads TGCGCCAGCAGCCAAGCTGGGGACAGGGAGAGCGAAAAACTGTTTTTT. Amino acid sequence: CASSQAGDRESEKLFF.

The rearrangement links TRBV3-1 (or the pseudogene TRBV3-2) to TRBJ1-1; 7 bases match TRBD1. The CDR3 consists of 15 residues. Germline V lookup: CDR1 LGHDT, CDR2 YNNKEL (reference sequence). Unmatched junction bases numbered 6, after V lost 4 bases and J lost 1 base. Here the CDR3 reads CASSRLGQKNTEAFF. The CDR3 nucleotides are TGTGCCAGCAGCCGCTTGGGACAGAAGAACACTGAAGCTTTCTTT.

This rearrangement joins TRBV15 to TRBJ2-2, with 8 bases fitting TRBD1. The CDR3 is 16 amino acids. The germline CDR1 and CDR2 sequences are LNHNV and YYDKDF (reference sequence). Unmatched junction bases numbered 5, after V lost 4 bases and J lost 1 base. The CDR3 region is CATSIQGAVNTGELFF. CDR3 in DNA: TGTGCCACCAGCATTCAGGGGGCGGTGAACACCGGGGAGCTGTTTTTT.

The rearrangement links TRBV7-2 to TRBJ1-3; 7 bases agree with TRBD1. The J segment lost 3 bases and the V segment lost 5 bases, leaving 4 bases of the junction unmatched. The CDR3 runs 14 residues. The V gene's germline CDR1 is SGHTA and CDR2 FQGNSA. This chain's CDR3 is CASSQRDSGNTIYF. The CDR3 region has the DNA TGTGCCAGCAGCCAACGGGACAGTGGAAACACCATATATTTT.

Written as DNA, the CDR3 is TGTGCCACAAACCGCCAGCGGACCACAGATACGCAGTATTTT. Amino acid sequence: CATNRQRTTDTQYF. The chain uses TRBV6-5 and TRBJ2-3; the D gene is possibly TRBD2 (5 bases). Trimming cost V 10 bases and J 2 bases, with 16 bases left between them. Germline CDR1 and CDR2: MNHEY and SVGAGI. CDR3 length: 14 residues.

V is TRBV27 and J is TRBJ2-7; 10 bases agree with TRBD1. CDR3 length: 16 residues. Germline CDR1 reads MNHEY; CDR2 reads SMNVEV (reference sequence). The J segment lost 2 bases and the V segment lost 5 bases, leaving 9 bases of the junction unmatched. CDR3 sequence: CASSPHPGQGTYEQYF. The CDR3 DNA sequence: TGTGCCAGCAGTCCCCATCCGGGACAGGGGACCTACGAGCAGTACTTC.

The J gene is TRBJ1-4, the V gene TRBV11-3, with D maybe TRBD1 (6 bases). The V gene lost 3 bases and the J gene lost 7 bases, with 15 bases spanning the gap. The germline V gene encodes CDR1 SGHNT and CDR2 YENEEA. The CDR3 length is 15 residues. The CDR3 bases are TGTGCCAGCAGCTTGGGACGGGGGGCCGGTGAAAAACTGTTTTTT. It is translated as CASSLGRGAGEKLFF.

V is TRBV15 and J is TRBJ1-2, with D possibly being TRBD1 (6 bases). V lost 7 bases to trimming and J lost 6 bases, with 15 bases between them. The CDR3 has 13 residues. Germline V CDR1 and CDR2: LNHNV, YYDKDF (reference sequence). Here the CDR3 DNA reads TGTGCCACCACTCTCAGGGGTTTCAATGGCTACACCTTC. It encodes CATTLRGFNGYTF.

There are a few counts of this clone. The rearrangement links TRBV5-4 to TRBJ2-7; TRBD1 agrees at 9 bases. This CDR3 is built from 16 residues. CDR1 is SGHNT, CDR2 YYREEE, per germline (reference sequence). Trimming cost V 2 bases and J 6 bases; bases outside gene matches: 12. The CDR3 region has the DNA TGTGCCAGCAGCTTCTCCGGGGACAGGGCGTACTCCGAGCAGTACTTC. This codes for CASSFSGDRAYSEQYF.

The chain joins TRBV21-1 to TRBJ1-2. TRBV21-1 is labeled a pseudogene. The length of the CDR3 is 16 residues. The CDR3 spells CASSKAAVLKRYGYTF. The CDR3 DNA sequence: TGTGCCAGCAGCAAAGCCGCAGTCCTCAAGCGTTATGGCTACACCTTC.